These 27 T cell receptor beta chains originate from one sample sequenced in a study of OX40 agonist ivuxolimab in advanced cancers. Some clones are missing from TCRdb's copy, which holds only in-frame ones; the method was immunoSEQ multiplex PCR. The sample includes tens of thousands of clones, approximately 80% seen only once; the top ten take 9.5% to 15%. The sequencing here drew on CD4+ or CD8+ T cells sorted from blood, taken in a trial of the OX40 agonist ivuxolimab. Receptor source: an adult with an advanced solid tumor such as melanoma, head and neck, liver or kidney cancer.

The rearrangement links TRBV7-2 to TRBJ1-2; 8 nucleotides align to TRBD1. V was pared by 3 bases and J by 2 bases, with 5 bases of the junction left unmatched. The CDR3 is 15 residues long. The V gene's germline CDR1 is SGHTA and CDR2 FQGNSA. The CDR3 reads CASSFWTGINYGYTF. Here the CDR3 DNA reads TGTGCCAGCAGCTTCTGGACAGGGATAAACTATGGCTACACCTTC.

This sequence joins TRBV5-6 and TRBJ2-3, with D uncertain. CDR3 length: 15 amino acids. Trimming left V 0 bases short and J 6 bases short, with 14 bases between. Germline V gene sequence: CDR1 SGHDT, CDR2 YYEEEE. The CDR3 loop is CASSLALDLHDTQYF. For the CDR3, the DNA is TGTGCCAGCAGCTTGGCCCTGGACCTCCACGATACGCAGTATTTT.

CDR3 residues: CASSITGELFF. In DNA, the CDR3 is TGTGCCAGTAGTATAACCGGGGAGCTGTTTTTT. V is TRBV19 and J is TRBJ2-2; no clear D gene. The germline gives CDR1 LNHDA, CDR2 SQIVND (reference sequence). Trimming removed 2 bases at V and 5 bases at J, with 0 bases between. The CDR3 consists of 11 residues.

The V and J genes are TRBV28 and TRBJ2-7, with TRBD2 matching 8 bases. Trimming removed 4 bases from V and 3 bases from J; junction bases left unmatched: 8. CDR3 length: 15 residues. Germline assignment: CDR1 MDHEN and CDR2 SYDVKM. The DNA for the CDR3 is TGTGCCAGCAGTTCCTCCGCGGGGGGCATCTACGAGCAGTACTTC. It codes for CASSSSAGGIYEQYF.

The V gene is TRBV15, the J gene TRBJ2-7; TRBD2 might be the D (5 bases). With 1 base removed from V and 9 bases from J, the gap between germline ends came to 22 bases. The CDR3 runs to 16 residues. Germline V gene sequence: CDR1 LNHNV, CDR2 YYDKDF (reference sequence). The CDR3 loop is CATSRVPLNLLRGQYF. The CDR3 DNA reads as TGTGCCACCAGCAGAGTTCCACTCAATCTCCTACGGGGGCAGTACTTC.

This chain links TRBV19 with TRBJ2-7; the D gene is possibly TRBD1 (6 bases). V was clipped by 3 bases and J by 6 bases, with 15 bases between them. The CDR3 covers 14 residues. Germline V gene data show CDR1 as LNHDA and CDR2 as SQIVND (reference sequence). The CDR3 reads CASSIGQQGFEQYF. DNA of the CDR3: TGTGCCAGTAGTATTGGCCAGCAGGGGTTCGAGCAGTACTTC. Using reference TRBV19 and TRBJ2-7 for the parts outside the CDR3, the full variable domain is DGGITQSPKYLFRKEGQNVTLSCEQNLNHDAMYWYRQDPGQGLRLIYYSQIVNDFQKGDIAEGYSVSREKKESFPLTVTSAQKNPTAFYLCASSIGQQGFEQYFGPGTRLTVT.

The chain couples TRBV30 to TRBJ1-1; 7 nucleotides match TRBD1. The CDR3 contains 13 residues. The germline V gene encodes CDR1 GTSNPN and CDR2 SVGIG (reference sequence). Trimming removed 2 bases from V and 4 bases from J; junction bases left unmatched: 4. The CDR3 DNA follows: TGTGCCTGGAGTCAGGGGGTAACCACTGAAGCTTTCTTT. Its protein is CAWSQGVTTEAFF.

The rearrangement uses TRBV5-5 and TRBJ1-2, with 8 bases identical to TRBD1. This CDR3 contains 18 residues. Germline assignment: CDR1 SGHKS and CDR2 YYEKEE (reference sequence). Trimming took 4 bases from V and 2 from J; bases not matched to a gene: 16. The CDR3 loop is CASSPERAGGLSNYGYTF. DNA of the CDR3: TGTGCCAGCAGCCCAGAACGGGCAGGGGGCCTTTCCAACTATGGCTACACCTTC.

This clone has a handful of counts. The V and J genes are TRBV4-1 and TRBJ1-6; no definite D call. The CDR3 is 18 amino acids. Trimming left V 0 bases short and J 4 bases short, with 16 bases between. Germline CDR1 reads MGHRA; CDR2 reads YSYEKL. DNA for the CDR3: TGCGCCAGCAGCCAAGAATTGAGCCTGCAGGAGTATAATTCACCCCTCCACTTT. It is translated as CASSQELSLQEYNSPLHF.

In nucleotides, the CDR3 is TGTGCCAGCAGTTCGATAATACCGGGTCCCTATCAGCCCCAGCATTTT. It yields the protein CASSSIIPGPYQPQHF. V usage is TRBV27 and J usage is TRBJ1-5, with D unclear. The V gene lost 4 bases and the J gene lost 5 bases, with 18 bases spanning the gap. Germline V gives CDR1 MNHEY, CDR2 SMNVEV (reference sequence). This CDR3 region has 16 residues.

This rearrangement joins TRBV6-6 to TRBJ2-3; 10 bases map to TRBD2. The germline gives CDR1 MNHNY, CDR2 SVGAGI (reference sequence). The CDR3 consists of 14 residues. V lost 6 bases to trimming and J lost 4 bases; unmatched junction nucleotides: 4. The CDR3, as DNA: TGTGCCAGCAGCGGAAGCGGGGGGGCAGATACGCAGTATTTT. This encodes CASSGSGGADTQYF.

V gene TRBV4-2 combines with J gene TRBJ1-1; D is perhaps TRBD1 (6 bases). This CDR3 contains 15 residues. V gave up 3 bases and J gave up 1 base, with 12 bases separating them. CDR1 LGHNA and CDR2 YNFKEQ come from the germline V gene. The CDR3 coding sequence is TGTGCCAGCAGCCACAACCAGGGGCGGAACACTGAAGCTTTCTTT. It codes for CASSHNQGRNTEAFF.

V usage is TRBV5-6 and J usage is TRBJ1-5, with TRBD1 matching 10 bases. V was pared by 4 bases and J by 5 bases, with 3 bases of the junction left unmatched. The CDR3 covers 14 residues. Germline assignment: CDR1 SGHDT and CDR2 YYEEEE. Here the CDR3 reads CASSLGTGDQPQHF. CDR3 sequence (DNA): TGTGCCAGCAGCCTCGGGACAGGGGATCAGCCCCAGCATTTT.

This rearrangement joins TRBV7-9 to TRBJ2-7; perhaps D is TRBD1 or TRBD2 (6 bases each). The CDR3 length is 16 residues. The V end was cut by 4 bases, the J end by 6 bases, with 22 bases between. Germline V lookup: CDR1 SEHNR, CDR2 FQNEAQ (reference sequence). The CDR3 is CASSSMRGVAGREQYF. CDR3 nucleotide sequence: TGTGCCAGCAGCTCCATGAGGGGGGTTGCAGGACGCGAGCAGTACTTC.

This clone was seen just once. The chain carries TRBV28 and TRBJ2-7; unclear D gene. The CDR3 is 14 amino acids. Trimming stripped 6 bases from V and 1 base from J, with 13 bases between. Germline V CDR1 and CDR2: MDHEN, SYDVKM. The CDR3 DNA follows: TGTGCCAGCAGCAAAATCGCCGATTCCTACGAGCAGTACTTC. Translating gives CASSKIADSYEQYF. The variable domain in full, with the rest retrieved from reference TRBV28 and TRBJ2-7, is DVKVTQSSRYLVKRTGEKVFLECVQDMDHENMFWYRQDPGLGLRLIYFSYDVKMKEKGDIPEGYSVSREKKERFSLILESASTNQTSMYLCASSKIADSYEQYFGPGTRLTVT.

The V and J genes are TRBV6-5 and TRBJ2-5, with TRBD2 matching over 9 bases. The germline gives CDR1 MNHEY, CDR2 SVGAGI. The CDR3 runs to 15 residues. Trimming removed 2 bases from V and 4 bases from J; junction bases left unmatched: 5. The CDR3 sequence is CASSYLSRGGETQYF. DNA of the CDR3: TGTGCCAGCAGTTACCTATCGCGGGGGGGAGAGACCCAGTACTTC.

The rearrangement joins TRBV28 to TRBJ1-2, with no clear D. The CDR3 runs 16 residues. From germline, CDR1 is MDHEN and CDR2 SYDVKM. The V end lost 3 bases, the J end lost 0 bases, and 14 bases lay between the germline ends. The CDR3, as DNA: TGTGCCAGCAGTTTCCCCGGGTACGCGACTAACTATGGCTACACCTTC. This sequence encodes CASSFPGYATNYGYTF.

The chain combines TRBV6-5 with TRBJ2-5; no definite D call. There are 12 residues in the CDR3. Trimming removed 6 bases from V and 1 base from J, with 6 bases in between. Per germline, CDR1 MNHEY and CDR2 SVGAGI. Here the CDR3 reads CASRTVQETQYF. CDR3 nucleotide sequence: TGTGCCAGCAGAACGGTCCAAGAGACCCAGTACTTC.

The rearrangement joins TRBV9 to TRBJ2-2; the D is unclear. This CDR3 comprises 14 residues. Germline V gives CDR1 SGDLS, CDR2 YYNGEE. V dropped 2 bases and J dropped 1 base, with 6 bases sitting between them. The CDR3 DNA reads TGTGCCAGCAGCGTTAGTGGGAACACCGGGGAGCTGTTTTTT. It yields the protein CASSVSGNTGELFF.

This chain uses TRBV28 with TRBJ1-1; D gene uncertain. Trimming took 1 base from V and 1 from J, leaving 4 bases between them. The CDR3 has 13 residues. Germline CDR1 and CDR2: MDHEN and SYDVKM. CDR3 nucleotide sequence: TGTGCCAGCAGTTTATTACAGAACACTGAAGCTTTCTTT. This translates into CASSLLQNTEAFF.

The V and J genes are TRBV11-2 and TRBJ2-7, with 8 bases aligning to TRBD2. V gave up 3 bases and J gave up 2 bases; unmatched junction bases: 3. The CDR3 runs 14 residues. Germline V gene data show CDR1 as SGHAT and CDR2 as FQNNGV. CDR3 nucleotides: TGTGCCAGCAGCTTCGGGACTAGTGCCTACGAGCAGTACTTC. Translating gives CASSFGTSAYEQYF.

The V gene is TRBV6-6, the J gene TRBJ1-1; D is ambiguous. The CDR3 extends over 14 amino acids. V lost 2 bases to trimming and J lost 1 base, with 8 bases between them. Germline V gene data show CDR1 as MNHNY and CDR2 as SVGAGI (reference sequence). The CDR3 sequence: CASSYDTANTEAFF. The CDR3 coding sequence is TGTGCCAGCAGTTACGATACAGCGAACACTGAAGCTTTCTTT.

The gene calls are TRBV4-3 and TRBJ2-1; 9 bases are shared with TRBD2. The J segment lost 4 bases and the V segment lost 1 base, leaving 5 bases of the junction unmatched. Germline CDR1 and CDR2: LGHNA and YSLEER. This CDR3 has 16 amino acids. CDR3 region: CASSQGSGGRYNEQFF. The CDR3, as DNA: TGCGCCAGCAGCCAAGGTAGCGGGGGCCGTTACAATGAGCAGTTCTTC.

The gene calls are TRBV13 and TRBJ1-3; D is uncertain. This CDR3 contains 13 residues. The germline CDR1 and CDR2 sequences are PRHDT and FYEKMQ (reference sequence). Trimming took 5 bases from V and 0 from J, leaving 5 bases between them. The CDR3 region is CASSKTSGNTIYF. The CDR3 DNA reads as TGTGCCAGCAGCAAGACCTCTGGAAACACCATATATTTT.

This clone was seen just once. The chain couples TRBV27 to TRBJ1-2, with 11 bases that match TRBD1. V dropped 8 bases and J dropped 6; count of bases not matched to a gene: 14. Germline V gene lookup returns CDR1 MNHEY and CDR2 SMNVEV (reference sequence). This CDR3 comprises 16 residues. CDR3 bases: TGTGCCAGCGCCTTTTTCCACCCGGGACAGGGGGATGGCTACACCTTC. This encodes CASAFFHPGQGDGYTF.

This chain joins TRBV7-9 and TRBJ1-3; weak D call: TRBD1 (5 bases). With 8 bases removed from V and 0 bases from J, the gap between germline ends came to 14 bases. The CDR3 is 15 amino acids. Germline CDR1 is SEHNR and CDR2 is FQNEAQ (reference sequence). DNA for the CDR3: TGTGCCAGCCGGCCCGAGGGGAGCTCTGGAAACACCATATATTTT. Translation gives CASRPEGSSGNTIYF. Supplemented by reference TRBV7-9 and TRBJ1-3, the full variable domain reads DTGVSQNPRHKITKRGQNVTFRCDPISEHNRLYWYRQTLGQGPEFLTYFQNEAQLEKSRLLSDRFSAERPKGSFSTLEIQRTEQGDSAMYLCASRPEGSSGNTIYFGEGSWLTVV.

This clone is medium-sized. This rearrangement joins TRBV13 to TRBJ2-1; 7 bases line up with TRBD2. V lost 4 bases and J lost 5; bases outside the gene matches: 11. Germline CDR1 PRHDT, CDR2 FYEKMQ (reference sequence). The CDR3 length is 16 residues. As DNA, the CDR3 is TGTGCCAGCAGCTCCCGGGACTACAATATTAACAATGAGCAGTTCTTC. This sequence encodes CASSSRDYNINNEQFF.